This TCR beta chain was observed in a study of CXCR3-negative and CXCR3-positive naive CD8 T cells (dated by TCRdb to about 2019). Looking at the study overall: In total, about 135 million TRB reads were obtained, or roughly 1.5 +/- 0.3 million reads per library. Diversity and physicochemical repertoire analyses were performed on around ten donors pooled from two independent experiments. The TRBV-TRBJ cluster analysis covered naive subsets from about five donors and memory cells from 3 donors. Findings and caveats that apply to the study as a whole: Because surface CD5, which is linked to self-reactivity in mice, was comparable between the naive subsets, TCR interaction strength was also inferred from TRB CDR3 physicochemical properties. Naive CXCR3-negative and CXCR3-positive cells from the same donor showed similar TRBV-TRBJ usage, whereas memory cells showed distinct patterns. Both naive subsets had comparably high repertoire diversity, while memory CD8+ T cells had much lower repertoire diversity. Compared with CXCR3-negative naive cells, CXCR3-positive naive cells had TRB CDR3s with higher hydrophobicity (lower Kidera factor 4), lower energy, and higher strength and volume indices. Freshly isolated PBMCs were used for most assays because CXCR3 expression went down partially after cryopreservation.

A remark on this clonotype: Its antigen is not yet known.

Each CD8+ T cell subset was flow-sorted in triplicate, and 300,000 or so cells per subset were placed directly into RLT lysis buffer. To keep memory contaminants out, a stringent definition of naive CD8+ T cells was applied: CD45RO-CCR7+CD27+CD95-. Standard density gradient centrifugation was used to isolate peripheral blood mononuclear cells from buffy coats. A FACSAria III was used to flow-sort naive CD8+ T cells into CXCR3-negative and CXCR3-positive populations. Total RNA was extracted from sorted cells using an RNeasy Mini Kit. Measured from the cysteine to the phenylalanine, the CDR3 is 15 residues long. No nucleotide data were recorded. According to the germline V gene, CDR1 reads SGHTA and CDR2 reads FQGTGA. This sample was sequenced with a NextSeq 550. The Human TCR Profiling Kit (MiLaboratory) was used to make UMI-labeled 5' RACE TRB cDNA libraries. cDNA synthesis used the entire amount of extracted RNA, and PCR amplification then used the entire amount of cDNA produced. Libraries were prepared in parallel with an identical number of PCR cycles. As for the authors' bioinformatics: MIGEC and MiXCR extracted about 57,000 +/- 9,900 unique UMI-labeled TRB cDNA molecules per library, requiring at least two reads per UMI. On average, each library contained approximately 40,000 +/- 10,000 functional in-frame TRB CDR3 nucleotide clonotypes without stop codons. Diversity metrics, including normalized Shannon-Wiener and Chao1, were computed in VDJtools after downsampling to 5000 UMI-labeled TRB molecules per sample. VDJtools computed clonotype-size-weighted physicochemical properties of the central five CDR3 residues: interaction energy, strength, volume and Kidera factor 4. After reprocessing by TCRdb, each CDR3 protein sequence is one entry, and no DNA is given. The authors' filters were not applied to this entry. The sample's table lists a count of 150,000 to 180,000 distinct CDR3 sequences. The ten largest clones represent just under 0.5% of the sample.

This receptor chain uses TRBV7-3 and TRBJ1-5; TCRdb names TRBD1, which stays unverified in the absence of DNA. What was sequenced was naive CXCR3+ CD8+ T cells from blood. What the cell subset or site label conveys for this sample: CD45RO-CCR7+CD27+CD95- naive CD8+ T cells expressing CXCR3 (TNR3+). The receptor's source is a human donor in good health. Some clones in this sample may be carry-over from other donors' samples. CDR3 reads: CASSTPDSKYQPQHF.